At least ten counts were recorded for the clone carrying this TCR beta chain. Antigen specificity is unknown. Unique molecular identifiers were present on the cDNA, and a universal primer site came from template switching. Using its own MiXCR run on the 5' RACE reads, TCRdb lists one record per CDR3 protein. The data show roughly 1,500,000 distinct CDR3 sequences, more than 30% seen once. This sample is drawn from a study of identical twins. Study-wide points: The authors noted that invariant MAIT and iNKT cells could partly confound zero-insertion analyses. Instead of following the same donors, the conclusions were based on cross-sectional statistical analysis.

The CDR3 length is 14 residues. The germline V gene has CDR1 LGHNA and CDR2 YNFKEQ. The ends were cut back, 0 bases at V and 8 bases at J, with 12 bases in the middle. The donors were all healthy and Caucasian. The rearrangement joins TRBV4-2 to TRBJ2-3; D gene ambiguous. Sequencing was carried out using cord blood. This clonotype was sampled from a newborn girl in good health. The CDR3 DNA is TGTGCCAGCAGCCAAGATTACCTGGGCGGTACGCAGTATTTT. Its translation is CASSQDYLGGTQYF.